The clone carrying this TCR beta chain was counted at least ten times. The time point was: persistent/refractory GD, antithyroid drugs over 5 years with positive TRAb. TCR sequences were obtained from RNA taken from PBMCs. Germline V gene data show CDR1 as LGHNT and CDR2 as FRNRAP. The germline V and J ends were trimmed by 4 bases and 0 bases, with 15 bases remaining between them. This CDR3 is built from 16 residues. The authors built TCR beta libraries using iRepertoire HTBI primers and Arm-PCR of CDR3 regions. TCRdb re-derived calls from the multiplex PCR reads in MiXCR, one entry per CDR3 protein. The sample records 350,000 to 500,000 distinct CDR3 sequences, 21% being singletons. The record originates from a study of regulatory T cells in long-lasting Graves disease.

This receptor was identified in a female donor with Graves disease. The chain recombines TRBV12-5 with TRBJ1-2; D not resolved. Sequencing was performed on peripheral blood mononuclear cells (PBMCs), taken when the disease was refractory, from a patient treated with antithyroid drugs. This CDR3 reads CASGWVREVTNYGYTF. CDR3 sequence (DNA): TGTGCTAGTGGTTGGGTACGGGAAGTTACTAACTATGGCTACACCTTC.